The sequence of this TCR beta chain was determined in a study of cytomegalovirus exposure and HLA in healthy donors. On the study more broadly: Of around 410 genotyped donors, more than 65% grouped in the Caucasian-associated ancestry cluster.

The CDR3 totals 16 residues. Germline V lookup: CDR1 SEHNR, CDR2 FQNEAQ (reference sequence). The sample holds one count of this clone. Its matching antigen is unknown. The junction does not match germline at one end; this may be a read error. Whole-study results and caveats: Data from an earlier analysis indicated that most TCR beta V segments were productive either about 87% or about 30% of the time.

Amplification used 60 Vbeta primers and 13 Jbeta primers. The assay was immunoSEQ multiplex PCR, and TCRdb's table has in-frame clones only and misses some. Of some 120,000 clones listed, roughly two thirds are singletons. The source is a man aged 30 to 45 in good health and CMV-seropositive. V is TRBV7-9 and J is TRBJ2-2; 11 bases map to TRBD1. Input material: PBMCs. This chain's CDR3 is CASSPGQGAKTGELFF. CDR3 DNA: TGTGCCAGCAGCCCCGGACAGGGGGCGAAAACCGGGGAGCTGTTTTTT.